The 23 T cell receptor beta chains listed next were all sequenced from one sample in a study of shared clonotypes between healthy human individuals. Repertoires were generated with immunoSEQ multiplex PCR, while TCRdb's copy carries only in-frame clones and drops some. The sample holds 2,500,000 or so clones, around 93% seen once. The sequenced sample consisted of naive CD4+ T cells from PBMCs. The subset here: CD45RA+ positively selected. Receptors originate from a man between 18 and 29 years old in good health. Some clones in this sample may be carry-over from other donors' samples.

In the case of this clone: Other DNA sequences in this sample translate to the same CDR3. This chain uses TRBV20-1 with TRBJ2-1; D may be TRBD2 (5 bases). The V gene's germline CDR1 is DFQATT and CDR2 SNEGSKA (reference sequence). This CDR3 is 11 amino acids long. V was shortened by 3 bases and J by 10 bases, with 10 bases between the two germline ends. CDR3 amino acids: CSASKLGEQFF. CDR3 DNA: TGCAGTGCTAGCAAACTAGGCGAGCAGTTCTTC.

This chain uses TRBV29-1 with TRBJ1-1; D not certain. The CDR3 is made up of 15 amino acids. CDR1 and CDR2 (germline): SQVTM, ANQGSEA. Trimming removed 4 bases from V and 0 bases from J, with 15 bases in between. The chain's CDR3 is CSVGPGWGMNTEAFF. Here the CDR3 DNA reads TGCAGCGTTGGACCGGGGTGGGGAATGAACACTGAAGCTTTCTTT.

DNA of the CDR3: TGTGCCAGCAGCGTAGGCCCCGGGAACAATCAGCCCCAGCATTTT. Translated: CASSVGPGNNQPQHF. The genes are TRBV9 and TRBJ1-5, with unresolved D. V gave up 0 bases and J gave up 3 bases, with 10 bases separating them. This CDR3 is built from 15 residues. CDR1 is SGDLS, CDR2 YYNGEE, per germline.

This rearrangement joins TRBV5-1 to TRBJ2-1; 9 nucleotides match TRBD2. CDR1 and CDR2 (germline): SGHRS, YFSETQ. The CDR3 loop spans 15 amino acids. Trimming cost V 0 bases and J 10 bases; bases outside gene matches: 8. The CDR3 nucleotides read TGCGCCAGCAGCTTGGTGGTTAGCGGGAGTAAAGAGCAGTTCTTC. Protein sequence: CASSLVVSGSKEQFF.

The CDR3 nucleotides are TGTGCCAGTAGTACCTTGACTAGCGGGAGGATCCACGAGCAGTACTTC. This sequence encodes CASSTLTSGRIHEQYF. This chain joins TRBV19 and TRBJ2-7; TRBD2 matches at 13 bases. Unmatched junction bases numbered 8, after V lost 4 bases and J lost 5 bases. In germline, CDR1 is LNHDA, CDR2 SQIVND (reference sequence). This CDR3 has 16 residues.

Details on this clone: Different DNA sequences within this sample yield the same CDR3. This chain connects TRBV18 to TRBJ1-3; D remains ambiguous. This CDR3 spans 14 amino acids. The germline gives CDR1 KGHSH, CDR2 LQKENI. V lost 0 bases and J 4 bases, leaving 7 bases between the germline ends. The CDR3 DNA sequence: TGTGCCAGCTCACCACCCCTTGGGGGAAACACCATATATTTT. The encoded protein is CASSPPLGGNTIYF.

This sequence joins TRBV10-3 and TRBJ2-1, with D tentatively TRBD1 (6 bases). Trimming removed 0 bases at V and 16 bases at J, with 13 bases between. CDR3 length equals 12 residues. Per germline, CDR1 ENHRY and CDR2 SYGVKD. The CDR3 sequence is CAISESWTAAFF. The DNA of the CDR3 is TGTGCCATCAGTGAGTCTTGGACAGCTGCCTTCTTC.

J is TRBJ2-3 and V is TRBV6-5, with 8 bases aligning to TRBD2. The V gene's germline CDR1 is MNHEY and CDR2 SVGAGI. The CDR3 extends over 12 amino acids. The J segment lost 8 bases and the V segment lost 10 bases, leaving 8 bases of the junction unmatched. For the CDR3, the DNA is TGTGCCACCAGGGCGGCGGGAGGTACGCAGTATTTT. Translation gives CATRAAGGTQYF.

CDR3 nucleotides: TGTGCCAGCAGTAGGGACACCTTTAACTATGGCTACACCTTC. The encoded protein is CASSRDTFNYGYTF. The chain uses TRBV27 and TRBJ1-2; tentative D call: TRBD1 (6 bases). The CDR3 extends over 14 amino acids. Per the germline V gene, CDR1 is MNHEY and CDR2 is SMNVEV (reference sequence). V lost 5 bases and J lost 1, with 11 bases in between.

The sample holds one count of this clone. The CDR3 is CASRATSGARNEQFF. In DNA, the CDR3 is TGTGCCAGCAGAGCGACTAGCGGGGCCCGCAATGAGCAGTTCTTC. The chain joins TRBV6-5 to TRBJ2-1; 11 nucleotides align to TRBD2. Germline V lookup: CDR1 MNHEY, CDR2 SVGAGI. V lost 6 bases, J lost 6 bases, and 7 bases stayed unmatched. The CDR3 is 15 residues long.

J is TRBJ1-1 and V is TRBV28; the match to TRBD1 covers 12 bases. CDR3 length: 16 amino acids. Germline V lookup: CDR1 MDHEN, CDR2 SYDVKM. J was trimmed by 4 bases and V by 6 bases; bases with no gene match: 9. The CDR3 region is CASRAGTGGVGTEAFF. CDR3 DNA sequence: TGTGCCAGCAGGGCCGGGACAGGGGGCGTCGGCACTGAAGCTTTCTTT. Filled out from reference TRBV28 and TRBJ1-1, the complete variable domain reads DVKVTQSSRYLVKRTGEKVFLECVQDMDHENMFWYRQDPGLGLRLIYFSYDVKMKEKGDIPEGYSVSREKKERFSLILESASTNQTSMYLCASRAGTGGVGTEAFFGQGTRLTVV.

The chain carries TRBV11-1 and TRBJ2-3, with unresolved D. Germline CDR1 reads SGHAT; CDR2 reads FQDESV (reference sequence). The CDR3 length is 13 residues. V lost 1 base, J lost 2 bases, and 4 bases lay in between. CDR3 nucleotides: TGTGCCAGCAGCTTAGATCCCACAGATACGCAGTATTTT. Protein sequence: CASSLDPTDTQYF. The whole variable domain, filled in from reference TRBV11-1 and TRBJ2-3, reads EAEVAQSPRYKITEKSQAVAFWCDPISGHATLYWYRQILGQGPELLVQFQDESVVDDSQLPKDRFSAERLKGVDSTLKIQPAELGDSAMYLCASSLDPTDTQYFGPGTRLTVL.

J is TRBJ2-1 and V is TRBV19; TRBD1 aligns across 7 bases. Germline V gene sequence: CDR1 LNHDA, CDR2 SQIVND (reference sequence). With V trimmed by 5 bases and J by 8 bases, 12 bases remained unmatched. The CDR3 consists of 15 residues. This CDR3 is CASSRPRTGGDEQFF. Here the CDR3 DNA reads TGTGCCAGTAGTCGCCCTCGGACAGGTGGCGATGAGCAGTTCTTC.

CDR3 DNA sequence: TGTGCCAGCAGTACCGGGACAGCCCATAGCAATCAGCCCCAGCATTTT. As protein: CASSTGTAHSNQPQHF. The V call is TRBV28, the J call TRBJ1-5, with TRBD1 matching 7 bases. Per germline, CDR1 MDHEN and CDR2 SYDVKM. The CDR3 has 16 residues. Trimming took 5 bases from V and 0 from J; bases not matched to a gene: 7.

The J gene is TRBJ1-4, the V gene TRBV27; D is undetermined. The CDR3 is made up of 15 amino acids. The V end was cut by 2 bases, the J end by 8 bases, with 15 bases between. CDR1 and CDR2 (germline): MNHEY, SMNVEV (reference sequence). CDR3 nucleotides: TGTGCCAGCAGTTTAAACCTTGGGTTAGGGGAAAAACTGTTTTTT. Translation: CASSLNLGLGEKLFF.

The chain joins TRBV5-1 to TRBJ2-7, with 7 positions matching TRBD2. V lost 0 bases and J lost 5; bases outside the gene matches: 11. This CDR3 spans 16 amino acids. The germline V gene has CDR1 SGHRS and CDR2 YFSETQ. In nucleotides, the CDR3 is TGCGCCAGCAGCTTGGCCTTGGCGGGAGACTATCACGAGCAGTACTTC. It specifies CASSLALAGDYHEQYF.

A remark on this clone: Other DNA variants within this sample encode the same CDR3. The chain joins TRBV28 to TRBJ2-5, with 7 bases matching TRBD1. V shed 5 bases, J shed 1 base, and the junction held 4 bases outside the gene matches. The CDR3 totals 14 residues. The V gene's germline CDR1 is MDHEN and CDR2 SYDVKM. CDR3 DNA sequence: TGTGCCAGCAGTACCCGGGACAGCCAAGAGACCCAGTACTTC. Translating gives CASSTRDSQETQYF.

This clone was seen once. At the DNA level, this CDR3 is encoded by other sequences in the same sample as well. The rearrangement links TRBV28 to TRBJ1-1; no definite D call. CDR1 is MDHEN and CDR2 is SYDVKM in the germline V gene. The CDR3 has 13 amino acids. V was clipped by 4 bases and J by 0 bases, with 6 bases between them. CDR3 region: CASSSTVNTEAFF. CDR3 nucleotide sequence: TGTGCCAGCAGTTCGACGGTGAACACTGAAGCTTTCTTT.

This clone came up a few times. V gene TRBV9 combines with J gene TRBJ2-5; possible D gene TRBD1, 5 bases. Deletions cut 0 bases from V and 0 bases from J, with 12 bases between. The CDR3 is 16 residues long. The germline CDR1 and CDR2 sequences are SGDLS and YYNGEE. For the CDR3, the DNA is TGTGCCAGCAGCGTAGGTGCAGGGATGTACCAAGAGACCCAGTACTTC. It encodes CASSVGAGMYQETQYF. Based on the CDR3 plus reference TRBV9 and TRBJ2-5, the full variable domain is DSGVTQTPKHLITATGQRVTLRCSPRSGDLSVYWYQQSLDQGLQFLIQYYNGEERAKGNILERFSAQQFPDLHSELNLSSLELGDSALYFCASSVGAGMYQETQYFGPGTRLLVL.

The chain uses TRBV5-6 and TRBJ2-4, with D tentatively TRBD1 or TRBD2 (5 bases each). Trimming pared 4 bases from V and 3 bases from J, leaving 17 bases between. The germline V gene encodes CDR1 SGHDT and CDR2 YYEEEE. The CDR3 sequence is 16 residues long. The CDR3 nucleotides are TGTGCCAGCAGCAGGGTCGGGGAAGGGGACAAAAACATTCAGTACTTC. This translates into CASSRVGEGDKNIQYF.

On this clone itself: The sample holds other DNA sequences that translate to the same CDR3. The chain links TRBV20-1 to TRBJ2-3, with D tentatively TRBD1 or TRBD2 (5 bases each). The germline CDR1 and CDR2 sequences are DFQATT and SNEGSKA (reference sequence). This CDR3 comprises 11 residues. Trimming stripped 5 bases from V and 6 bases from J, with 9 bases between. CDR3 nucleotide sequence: TGCAGTGCTCCTTGGGGGGATACGCAGTATTTT. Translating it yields CSAPWGDTQYF.

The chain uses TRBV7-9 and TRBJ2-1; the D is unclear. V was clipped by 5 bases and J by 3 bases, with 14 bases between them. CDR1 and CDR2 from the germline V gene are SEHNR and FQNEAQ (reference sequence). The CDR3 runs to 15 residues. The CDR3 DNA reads TGTGCCAGCAGCCCCCCGACGGTATTCTACAATGAGCAGTTCTTC. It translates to CASSPPTVFYNEQFF.

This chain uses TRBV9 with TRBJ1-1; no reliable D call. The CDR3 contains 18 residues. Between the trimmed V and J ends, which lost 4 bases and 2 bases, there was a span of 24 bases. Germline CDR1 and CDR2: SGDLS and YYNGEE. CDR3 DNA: TGTGCCAGCAGCCCCCTCCTATCCCACAGCGCGAGCAACACTGAAGCTTTCTTT. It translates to CASSPLLSHSASNTEAFF.